This TCR beta chain was documented in a study of cytomegalovirus exposure and HLA in healthy donors (dated by TCRdb to about 2017). For context, the study as a whole: An earlier analysis of approximately 640 of the donors reported 250 to 350 Gb of sequence data and 120 million or so unique TCR beta sequences from 190 million or so T cells. Donor age, sex, ethnicity and CMV serostatus were collected together with the repertoire data. Class I and class II HLA loci were covered by the typing at four-digit resolution. The study was designed to test whether signatures of past pathogen exposure could be identified by cataloging public T cell receptors. In a later analysis, previously published TCR beta repertoires from fewer than 750 donors were re-analyzed and high-resolution HLA genotyping was added so that TCR occurrence patterns could be studied. On average, around 240,000 unique TCR beta nucleotide sequences were sequenced per donor among several hundred genotyped donors of the cohort, with 15% to 20% of those sequences being non-productive. To predict cytomegalovirus infection status, the study combined high-throughput TCR immunosequencing, statistical association of individual TCRs with disease status, and machine learning. All discovery cohort repertoires had been generated using a single sequencing platform. Several DR-DQ haplotypes were handled as single units for association and clustering because linkage in the cohort was strong. The genetic ancestry cluster associated with self-reported Caucasian donors included around 76% of the roughly 400 genotyped donors. An early release that covered 500 to 800 HLA-typed donors contained about 300 gigabases of sequencing data and about 93 million unique TCR sequences. An earlier analysis of 450 to 750 of the donors used high-throughput TCR beta sequencing to judge whether each TCR beta V gene segment behaved as functional or pseudogenic. Rather than using new phenotypic data, the later analysis identified candidate immune exposures from TCR beta sequences and from how often those sequences occurred across donors. Typing coverage varied by locus: about 620-640 donors for A, B, C, DRB1 and DQB1; some 520 for DQA1; more than 600 for DPA1; fewer than 480 for DPB1. The study profiled the T cell repertoires of around 700 subjects by immunosequencing and related them to cytomegalovirus serostatus. In addition to the first cohort of approximately 670 subjects, a separate validation cohort of over 90 different subjects was used. A later genetic analysis used genome-wide SNP genotypes for 398 of the 666 donors, treating that subset as a discovery cohort.

About this clone: Its antigen remains unidentified.

What the authors observed across the whole study: According to a later analysis, TCR association rates differed among HLA loci, with DRB1 alleles showing the most associated TCRs and HLA-C alleles showing the fewest. Broadly in line with IMGT annotations, most TCR beta V segments showed up in productive rearrangements about 87% or about 30% of the time in an earlier analysis of approximately 600 of the donors. Presence/absence analyses assumed roughly uniform sequencing depth across donors, an assumption that may not hold. Correlated functional status among segregating V segments might be attributable to linkage disequilibrium, but an unknown experimental factor could not be ruled out. A cluster of highly shared sequence variants was judged likely to be a technical artifact of the sequencing pipeline. In vitro tests confirmed that three of the cytomegalovirus-associated TCR beta chains recognize cytomegalovirus antigens. Because counts were too low, more than 15 rarely observed V segments, including chromosome 9 orphons, were excluded from the earlier analysis of about 500 of the donors. Across donors, most TCR sequences were observed very rarely, whereas some public TCRs were present in many individuals. The 87-base-pair reads could not distinguish some IMGT-functional V segments, including TRBV6-2 and TRBV6-3, so those segments were excluded. A later analysis associated 16,951 TCR beta sequences with specific HLA alleles at a false discovery rate of 0.05. In a later analysis, several top co-occurrence clusters were reported to appear linked to parvovirus B19, influenza, CMV and Epstein-Barr virus. HLA typing was unavailable for some donors at each locus, so association tests used only the typed subset. In a later genetic analysis, fewer N-insertions in productive TCRs were reported among donors in an Asian-associated ancestry cluster than the roughly 700-donor mean. The cohort was sequenced for TCR beta chains only, and without alpha or paired-chain data the features that could be detected were limited. Most CMV-associated TCR beta chains appeared to be HLA-restricted in a later analysis, and the HLA associations seemed to be driven largely by CMV exposure. A further reported finding was that TCR beta sequences accurately predicted the HLA-A and HLA-B alleles for most subjects in the first cohort. The authors suggested that the approach could potentially be generalized to other disease states and immunological phenotypes. Compared with equally common non-associated chains, HLA-associated TCR beta chains in a later analysis were more clonally expanded and had lower generation probabilities. For the cohort, immune exposure information was limited to CMV serostatus. V-gene and J-gene trimming of TCR beta chains was associated with a missense DCLRE1C variant in a later genetic analysis, and the association was replicated in an independent cohort. When HLA alleles, especially DR and DQ, strongly co-occurred, attributing TCR associations to individual alleles was difficult. The study gave a list of 150 to 200 TCR beta chains associated with cytomegalovirus. The classifier was reported to diagnose cytomegalovirus status with high specificity and sensitivity in both the original cohort and the validation cohort.

Including the terminal cysteine and phenylalanine, the CDR3 comprises 13 residues. Only the CDR3 DNA is retained, 39 bases long and in frame from the first base. The junction carries 14 bases between V and J, which are trimmed by 8 bases and 4 bases respectively. CDR1 MNHNS and CDR2 SASEGT were looked up in the germline V gene. Libraries were constructed by the immunoSEQ multiplex PCR assay. For the multiplex PCR, a mixture combining 60 forward primers for TCR Vbeta segments and 13 reverse primers for TCR Jbeta segments was used. The CDR3 region of rearranged TCR beta genes was amplified from genomic DNA by a multiplex PCR assay. The amplified TCR beta libraries were sequenced on the Illumina HiSeq System as 87-base-pair reads. Concerning the study's data processing: Across the 670 or so repertoires, a later analysis counted 60 million to 90 million unique TCR beta chains, 9.5 million to 12 million of which were shared by at least two donors. To remove PCR and sequencing errors, raw reads were error-corrected and collapsed into unique sequences using a nearest-neighbor algorithm that merged closely related sequences. Alignment of CDR3 sequences to IMGT reference sequences was used to assign V, D and J gene segments. For a sequence to be retained, a match of at least six nucleotides was required to both a V gene segment and a J gene segment. A rearrangement was called productive if the CDR3 had no stop codons and remained in frame with V and J, and every other rearrangement was called non-productive. CDR3 was defined by IMGT convention, running from the second conserved V-encoded cysteine to the conserved J-encoded phenylalanine. Sequences without an unambiguous match to a single V gene segment were excluded from the earlier analysis of 450 to 650 of the donors. An earlier analysis of about 590 of the donors classified V segments as functional when productive rearrangements were above 56.7% and as segregating when the standard deviation between donors was above 5%. A statistical classification framework was developed to diagnose cytomegalovirus status using the catalog of TCR beta chain sequences. In a later analysis, V and J genes were assigned by comparing TCR nucleotide sequences against IMGT/GENE-DB human TR gene sequences. Using the TCRdist pipeline, a later analysis assigned CDR3 sequences along with most-parsimonious VDJ recombination scenarios. A later analysis defined each TCR beta chain by its CDR3 amino acid sequence plus V-gene family, and excluded reads lacking a unique V-gene family. A later analysis removed roughly 590 highly shared, low-generation-probability nucleotide sequences to deal with suspected cross-contamination and a sequencing artifact. A later analysis calculated a clonal expansion index for each public chain from normalized within-repertoire ranks of inferred template counts. In a later analysis, generation probabilities were computed with a VDJ recombination model fitted to out-of-frame rearrangements, and the resulting probabilities were checked against IGoR. In a later analysis, TCR-TCR, TCR-HLA and TCR-CMV co-occurrence was scored with hypergeometric tests, and a repertoire-size bias correction was applied to TCR pairs. False discovery rates were estimated in a later analysis by permuting HLA or CMV assignments 20 times. A later analysis grouped co-occurring TCRs with DBSCAN, adding TCRdist sequence similarity when clustering within HLA-allele-positive subsets. Repertoires with fewer than 30,000 or more than 120,000 public chains, plus five repertoires with anomalous nucleotide sharing, were excluded from co-occurrence clustering. The table comes from immuneACCESS by way of TCRdb, which keeps in-frame sequences with V and J called. Part of the clones is missing from these tables; in studies checked, under half for an unresolved V gene and the rest for unknown reasons. The V and J calls and clone size are taken from that table; D and trimming were inferred from the DNA. The sample's records list about 88,000 clones. The ten largest clonotypes hold approximately 6% of the sample.

The cohort was made up of approximately 700 healthy bone marrow donors. Cohort members were all nominally healthy when sampled, although unrecorded immune exposures were likely present. The donor was CMV seropositive and was included in the group of some 290 seropositive cohort members. Every donor gave a peripheral blood sample, and the peripheral blood mononuclear cells from that sample were used for TCR beta sequencing. The Qiagen DNeasy Blood Extraction Kit was used to extract genomic DNA from the blood cell samples. The TCR sequence derives from a girl aged 10-17 years in good health and CMV-seropositive. The rearrangement joined TRBV6-1 to TRBJ2-5; the D gene is unclear. The specimen was PBMCs. The CDR3 region reads CASSNSWIETQYF. The sequenced DNA is TGTGCCAGCTCTAACAGTTGGATAGAGACCCAGTACTTC.